The sequence of this T cell receptor beta chain was determined in a study of T cell responses to AZD1222 COVID-19 vaccine (dated by TCRdb to 2020 to 2023). Study-wide context: Because spike-specific TCR depth and breadth did not differ between the two schedules, AZD1222 recipients who got a second dose at roughly 4 weeks were pooled with those who got a second dose at roughly 12 weeks. TCR sequencing was performed for about 250 trial participants, of whom approximately 200 were given two doses of AZD1222 and around 26 were given two doses of MenACWY control vaccine. Trial participants were enrolled by age into subgroups of 18-55, 56-69 and 70-plus years, and around 150, 28 and 57 TCR-sequenced participants, respectively, were included in these subgroups.

The time point label here, explained by the study, means: baseline before first vaccination. The vaccinee samples were drawn from two UK trials, COV001 and COV002, one of which was a single-blind randomized controlled phase 2/3 trial testing AZD1222 (ChAdOx1 nCoV-19) in healthy adults. For TCRbeta chain sequencing, PBMC samples from trial participants were taken at day 0 and at day 28 after the second dose. Turning to this clone: Which antigen it targets is not known. Base qualities are not at hand, and no much larger clone is one base apart.

General conclusions and limits of the study: The 56-69-year group was small, and its depth increase did not reach significance, likely because of low power. Vaccine-associated CD4 TCRs spanned the whole spike protein, with dominant responses in regions 160-218 and 743-854. A significant rise in spike-specific TCR breadth and depth was observed after two AZD1222 doses relative to day 0 and relative to MenACWY recipients. Because no samples from the day 14 peak response were available, repertoires could be characterized only after the peak T cell response. Nearly half of unique spike-specific TCRs reportedly recognized epitopes outside regions mutated in the B.1.351 and B.1.1.7 variants. Participants were mostly white British, with more females than males. The authors suggested clonal diversity may have been underestimated. Conclusions about previously exposed vaccinees were limited because only six AZD1222 recipients were SARS-CoV-2 seropositive at baseline.

Looking up the germline V gene yields CDR1 MNHNS and CDR2 SASEGT. V and J are truncated by 3 bases and 4 bases respectively, leaving an intervening sequence of 6 bases. The CDR3, cysteine through phenylalanine, is 12 amino acids long. The sequence is cut down to CDR3 DNA, 36 bases in frame from base 1. The CDR3 regions of human TCRbeta chains were analyzed by immunosequencing. The paper's data handling went like this. Repertoire TCRs were checked for matches against a reference library of SARS-CoV-2-specific TCRs that had been generated using the MIRA antigen-specificity platform. Breadth was defined as the fraction of unique TCRs that were SARS-CoV-2-associated, and depth was defined as the fraction of total T cells that were SARS-CoV-2-associated. Using the MIRA data, each spike-specific TCR was mapped to the spike region that the TCR reacts to and placed in a CD4 or CD8 class. Log10-transformed breadth and depth values were compared by one-way ANOVA with Sidak's multiple comparisons tests. TCRdb holds this immuneACCESS table with in-frame rearrangements only. Some clones are missing; in checked studies, unresolved V genes explain under half, and the rest has no known cause. Clone size and V and J calls were adopted from that table, with D and trimming inferred from the DNA. The sample table records 170,000 or so clones; approximately 90% of these occur just once. The ten largest clones take up 1.5% of the sample.

The material was peripheral blood, obtained on day 0 of AZD1222 vaccination. This TCR was sampled from an adult in good health. Rearrangement joined TRBV6-1 to TRBJ1-2, with the identity of the D gene unclear. This receptor has the CDR3 CASSDSLYGYTF. The sequenced DNA: TGTGCCAGCAGTGACAGCCTCTATGGCTACACCTTC.